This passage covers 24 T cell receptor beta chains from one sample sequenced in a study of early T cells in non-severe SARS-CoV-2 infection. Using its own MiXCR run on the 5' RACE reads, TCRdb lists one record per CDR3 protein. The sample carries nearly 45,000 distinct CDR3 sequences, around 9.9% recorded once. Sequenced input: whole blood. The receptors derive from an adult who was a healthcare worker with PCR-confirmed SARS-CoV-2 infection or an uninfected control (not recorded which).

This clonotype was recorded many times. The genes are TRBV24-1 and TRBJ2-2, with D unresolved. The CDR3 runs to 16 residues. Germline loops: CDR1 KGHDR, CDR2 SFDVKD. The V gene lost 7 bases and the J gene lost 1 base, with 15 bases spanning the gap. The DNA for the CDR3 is TGTGCCACCAGGGGCGTGGGATCAGGGAACACCGGGGAGCTGTTTTTT. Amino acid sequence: CATRGVGSGNTGELFF.

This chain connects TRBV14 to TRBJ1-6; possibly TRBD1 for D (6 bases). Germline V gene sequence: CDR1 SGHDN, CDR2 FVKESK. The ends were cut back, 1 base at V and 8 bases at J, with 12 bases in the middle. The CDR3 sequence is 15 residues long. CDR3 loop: CASSQVGGGDSPLHF. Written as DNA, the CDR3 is TGTGCCAGCAGCCAAGTAGGGGGTGGCGATTCACCCCTCCACTTT.

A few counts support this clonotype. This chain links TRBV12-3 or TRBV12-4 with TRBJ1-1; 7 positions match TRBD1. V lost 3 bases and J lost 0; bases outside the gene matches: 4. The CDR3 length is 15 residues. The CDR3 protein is CASSLMQGVNTEAFF. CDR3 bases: TGTGCCAGCAGTTTGATGCAGGGGGTGAACACTGAAGCTTTCTTT.

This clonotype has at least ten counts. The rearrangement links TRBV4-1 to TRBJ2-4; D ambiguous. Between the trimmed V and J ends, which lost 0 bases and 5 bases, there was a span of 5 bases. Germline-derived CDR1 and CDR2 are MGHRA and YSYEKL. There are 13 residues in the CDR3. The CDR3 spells CASSQDFQNIQYF. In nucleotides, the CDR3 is TGCGCCAGCAGCCAAGATTTCCAAAACATTCAGTACTTC.

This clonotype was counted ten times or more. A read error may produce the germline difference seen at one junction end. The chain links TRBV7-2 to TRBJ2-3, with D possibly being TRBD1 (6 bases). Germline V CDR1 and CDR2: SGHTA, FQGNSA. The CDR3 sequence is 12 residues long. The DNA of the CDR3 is TGTGCCAGCAGCTTAAGGACAGTTACGCTGTATTTT. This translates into CASSLRTVTLYF.

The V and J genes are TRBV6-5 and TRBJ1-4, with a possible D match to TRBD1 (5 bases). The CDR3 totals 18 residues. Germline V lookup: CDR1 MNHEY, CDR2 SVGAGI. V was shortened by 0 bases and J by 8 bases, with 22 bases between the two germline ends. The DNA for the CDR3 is TGTGCCAGCAGTTACTCGGGTTGGGGGAAGGGCGAAGTGGAAAAACTGTTTTTT. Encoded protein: CASSYSGWGKGEVEKLFF.

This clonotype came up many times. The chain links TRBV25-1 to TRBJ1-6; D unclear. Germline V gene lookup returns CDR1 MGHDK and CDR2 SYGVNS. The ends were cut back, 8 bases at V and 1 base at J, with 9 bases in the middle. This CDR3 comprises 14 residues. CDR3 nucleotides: TGTGCCAGCCCCCAGAATTCCTATAATTCACCCCTCCACTTT. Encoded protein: CASPQNSYNSPLHF.

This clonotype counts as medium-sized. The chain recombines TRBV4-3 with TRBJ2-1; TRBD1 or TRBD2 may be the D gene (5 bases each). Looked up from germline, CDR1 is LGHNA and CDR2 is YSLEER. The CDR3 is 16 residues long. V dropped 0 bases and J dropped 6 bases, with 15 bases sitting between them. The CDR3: CASSQESGTAFNEQFF. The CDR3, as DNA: TGCGCCAGCAGCCAAGAAAGTGGGACGGCCTTCAATGAGCAGTTCTTC.

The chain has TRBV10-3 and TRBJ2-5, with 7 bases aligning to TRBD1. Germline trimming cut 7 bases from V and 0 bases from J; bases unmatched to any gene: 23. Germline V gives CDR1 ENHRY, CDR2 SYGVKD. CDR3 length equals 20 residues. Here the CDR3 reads CAIKIGQGVFALFYQETQYF. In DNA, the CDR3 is TGTGCCATCAAAATAGGCCAGGGGGTCTTTGCGCTCTTTTACCAAGAGACCCAGTACTTC.

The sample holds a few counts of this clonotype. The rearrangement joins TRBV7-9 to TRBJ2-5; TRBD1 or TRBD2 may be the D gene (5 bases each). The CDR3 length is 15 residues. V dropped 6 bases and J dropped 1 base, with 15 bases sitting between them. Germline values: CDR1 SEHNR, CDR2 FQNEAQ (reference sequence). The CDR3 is CASRRGGGSQETQYF. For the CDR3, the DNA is TGTGCCAGCAGACGCGGTGGGGGTAGCCAAGAGACCCAGTACTTC.

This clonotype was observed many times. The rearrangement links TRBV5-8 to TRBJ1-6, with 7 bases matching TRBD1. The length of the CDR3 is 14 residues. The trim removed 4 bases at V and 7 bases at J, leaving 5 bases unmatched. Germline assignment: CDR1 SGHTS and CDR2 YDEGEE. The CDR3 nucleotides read TGTGCCAGCAGCCCGGGACAGTTGAATTCACCCCTCCACTTT. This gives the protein CASSPGQLNSPLHF.

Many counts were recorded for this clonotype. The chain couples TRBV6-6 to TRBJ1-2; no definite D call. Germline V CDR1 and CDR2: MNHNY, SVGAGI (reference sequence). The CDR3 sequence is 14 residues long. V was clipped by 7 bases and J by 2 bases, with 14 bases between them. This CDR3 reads CASISGLYNYGYTF. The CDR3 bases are TGTGCCAGCATCTCCGGGCTCTACAACTATGGCTACACCTTC.

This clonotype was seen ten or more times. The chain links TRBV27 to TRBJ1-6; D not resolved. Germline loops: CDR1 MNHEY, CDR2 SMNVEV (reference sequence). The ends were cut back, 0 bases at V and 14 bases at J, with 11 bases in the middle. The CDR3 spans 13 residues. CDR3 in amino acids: CASSLSLREALHF. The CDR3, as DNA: TGTGCCAGCAGTTTATCGTTAAGGGAGGCCCTCCACTTT.

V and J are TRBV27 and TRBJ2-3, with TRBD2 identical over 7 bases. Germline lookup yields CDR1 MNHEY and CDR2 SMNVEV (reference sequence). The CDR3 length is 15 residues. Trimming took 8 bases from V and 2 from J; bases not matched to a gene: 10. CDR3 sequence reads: CASGKRGGYTDTQYF. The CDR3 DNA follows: TGTGCCAGCGGTAAGCGGGGAGGATACACAGATACGCAGTATTTT.

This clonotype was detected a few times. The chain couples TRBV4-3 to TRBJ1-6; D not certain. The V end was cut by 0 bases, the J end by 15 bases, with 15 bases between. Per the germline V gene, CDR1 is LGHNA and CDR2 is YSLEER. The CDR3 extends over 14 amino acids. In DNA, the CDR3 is TGCGCCAGCAGCCAAGACGAGGTCGGCAGCAGCCTCCACTTT. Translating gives CASSQDEVGSSLHF.

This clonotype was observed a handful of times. The CDR3 DNA sequence: TGTGCCTGGAGTGGGGCCAGAGGGTACAATGAGCAGTTCTTC. Its translation: CAWSGARGYNEQFF. The rearrangement links TRBV30 to TRBJ2-1; the D gene is possibly TRBD2 (5 bases). Trimming stripped 1 base from V and 4 bases from J, with 11 bases between. CDR1 is GTSNPN and CDR2 is SVGIG in the germline V gene (reference sequence). This CDR3 spans 14 amino acids.

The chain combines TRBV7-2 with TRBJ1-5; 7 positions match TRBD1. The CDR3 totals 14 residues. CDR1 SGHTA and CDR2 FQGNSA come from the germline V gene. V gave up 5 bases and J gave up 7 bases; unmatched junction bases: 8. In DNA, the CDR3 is TGTGCCAGCAGCCTAGGGACAGCAGGGCAGCCCCAGCATTTT. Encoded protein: CASSLGTAGQPQHF.

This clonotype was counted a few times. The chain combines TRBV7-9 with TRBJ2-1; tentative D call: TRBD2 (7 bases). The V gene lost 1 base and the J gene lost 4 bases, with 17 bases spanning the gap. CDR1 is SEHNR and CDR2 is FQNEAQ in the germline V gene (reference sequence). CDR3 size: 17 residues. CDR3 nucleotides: TGTGCCAGCAGCTTAGGCTGGGGCGGGGGCCCGTACAATGAGCAGTTCTTC. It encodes CASSLGWGGGPYNEQFF.

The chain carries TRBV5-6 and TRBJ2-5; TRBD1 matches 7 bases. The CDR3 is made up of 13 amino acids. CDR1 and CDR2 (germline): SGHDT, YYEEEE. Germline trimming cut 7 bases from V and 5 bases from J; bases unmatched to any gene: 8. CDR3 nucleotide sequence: TGTGCCAGCTTACTAACAGGGGTCGAGACCCAGTACTTC. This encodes CASLLTGVETQYF.

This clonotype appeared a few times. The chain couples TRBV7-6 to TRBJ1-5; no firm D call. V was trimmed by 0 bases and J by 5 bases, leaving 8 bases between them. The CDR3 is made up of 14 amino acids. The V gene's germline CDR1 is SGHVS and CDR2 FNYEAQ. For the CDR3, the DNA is TGTGCCAGCAGCTTAGCGTTCGAGGATCAGCCCCAGCATTTT. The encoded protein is CASSLAFEDQPQHF.

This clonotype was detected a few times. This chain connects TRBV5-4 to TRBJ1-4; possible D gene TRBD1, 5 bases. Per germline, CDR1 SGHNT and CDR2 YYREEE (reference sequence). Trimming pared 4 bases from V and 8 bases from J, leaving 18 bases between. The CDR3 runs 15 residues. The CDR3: CASSPSRGIGEKLFF. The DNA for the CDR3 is TGTGCCAGCAGCCCATCACGGGGGATAGGGGAAAAACTGTTTTTT.

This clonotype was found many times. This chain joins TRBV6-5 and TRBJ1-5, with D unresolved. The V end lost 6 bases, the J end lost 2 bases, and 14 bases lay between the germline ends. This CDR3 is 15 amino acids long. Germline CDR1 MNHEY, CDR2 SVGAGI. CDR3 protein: CASSSHGSGNQPQHF. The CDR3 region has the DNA TGTGCCAGCAGCTCCCACGGGTCGGGCAATCAGCCCCAGCATTTT.

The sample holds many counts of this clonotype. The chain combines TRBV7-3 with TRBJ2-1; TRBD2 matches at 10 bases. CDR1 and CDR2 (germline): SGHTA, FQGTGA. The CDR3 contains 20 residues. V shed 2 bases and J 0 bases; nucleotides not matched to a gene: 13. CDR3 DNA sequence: TGTGCCAGCAGCTTATCTGGCCTAGCGGGGGCGACGAGCTCCTACAATGAGCAGTTCTTC. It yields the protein CASSLSGLAGATSSYNEQFF.

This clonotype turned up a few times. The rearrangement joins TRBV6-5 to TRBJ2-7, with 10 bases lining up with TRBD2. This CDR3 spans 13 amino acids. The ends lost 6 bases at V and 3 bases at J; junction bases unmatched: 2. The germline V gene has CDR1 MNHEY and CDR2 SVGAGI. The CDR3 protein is CASRRTSGYEQYF. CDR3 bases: TGTGCCAGCAGACGGACTAGCGGCTACGAGCAGTACTTC.